These 8 T cell receptor beta chains were sequenced from one sample in a study of cytomegalovirus exposure and HLA in healthy donors. Assay used: immunoSEQ multiplex PCR; TCRdb lists only in-frame clones, some missing. The profile shows a few hundred thousand clones, 86% of them singletons. Source material: PBMCs. The receptors originated from a woman between 18 and 29 years old in good health and CMV-seronegative.

This clone was detected once. The chain carries TRBV5-5 and TRBJ2-7; 9 positions match TRBD2. The CDR3 is made up of 15 amino acids. The V gene end was trimmed by 3 bases and the J gene end by 6 bases; junction bases not matched to a gene: 10. Germline V gene data show CDR1 as SGHKS and CDR2 as YYEKEE (reference sequence). The CDR3 DNA is TGTGCCAGCAGCTGGGGGACCGGGACTAGCTCCGAGCAGTACTTC. Its protein is CASSWGTGTSSEQYF.

The V gene is TRBV30, the J gene TRBJ1-1; a possible D gene is TRBD1 (6 bases). This CDR3 has 14 amino acids. Germline CDR1 reads GTSNPN; CDR2 reads SVGIG (reference sequence). V lost 1 base and J lost 3, with 12 bases in between. The CDR3 reads CAWSGTDKYTEAFF. In DNA form, the CDR3 reads TGTGCCTGGAGTGGGACAGATAAGTACACTGAAGCTTTCTTT.

The genes are TRBV28 and TRBJ2-2, with D hard to call. The CDR3 extends over 14 amino acids. V lost 5 bases to trimming and J lost 4 bases, with 11 bases between them. Germline CDR1 is MDHEN and CDR2 is SYDVKM. The DNA of the CDR3 is TGTGCCAGCAGTCATCGGGTGGGCACCGGGGAGCTGTTTTTT. Translating gives CASSHRVGTGELFF.

The chain links TRBV27 to TRBJ2-1; D gene ambiguous. Trimming took off 0 bases at V and 4 bases at J, with 7 bases between the two ends. This CDR3 is built from 14 residues. Germline values: CDR1 MNHEY, CDR2 SMNVEV (reference sequence). The CDR3 region has the DNA TGTGCCAGCAGTTTATCGGCTCTTTACAATGAGCAGTTCTTC. It is translated as CASSLSALYNEQFF.

CDR3 sequence reads: CASSDDLDSSYNEQFF. In nucleotides, the CDR3 is TGTGCCAGCAGTGATGACCTAGACTCCAGCTACAATGAGCAGTTCTTC. The chain couples TRBV6-1 to TRBJ2-1; D uncertain. Germline V gene sequence: CDR1 MNHNS, CDR2 SASEGT. V lost 3 bases to trimming and J lost 3 bases, with 15 bases between them. The CDR3 is made up of 16 amino acids.

The V gene is TRBV15, the J gene TRBJ1-5; 12 nucleotides align to TRBD1. Trimming took 5 bases from V and 7 from J; bases not matched to a gene: 3. The CDR3 is 14 amino acids. Germline V gene sequence: CDR1 LNHNV, CDR2 YYDKDF (reference sequence). The CDR3 DNA is TGTGCCACCAGCCGGGACAGGGGGCACCAGCCCCAGCATTTT. Translated: CATSRDRGHQPQHF.

The chain carries TRBV2 and TRBJ2-3; TRBD2 agrees at 9 bases. The J segment lost 8 bases and the V segment lost 4 bases, leaving 7 bases of the junction unmatched. CDR1 and CDR2 from the germline V gene are SNHLY and FYNNEI. CDR3 size: 14 residues. This chain's CDR3 is CASSGMVAGVTQYF. The CDR3 coding sequence is TGTGCCAGCAGTGGGATGGTAGCGGGAGTTACGCAGTATTTT.

The rearrangement links TRBV5-4 to TRBJ2-1; 10 bases match TRBD2. J gave up 2 bases and V 2 bases, and 1 base lay outside the gene matches. This CDR3 has 15 amino acids. Germline V gives CDR1 SGHNT, CDR2 YYREEE (reference sequence). The CDR3 region has the DNA TGTGCCAGCAGCTTCCTAGCGGGGGCCTACAATGAGCAGTTCTTC. Translation gives CASSFLAGAYNEQFF.